The 3 T cell receptor beta chains below come from one sample, sequenced in a study of cytomegalovirus exposure and HLA in healthy donors. The PCR was carried out with 60 Vbeta primers and 13 Jbeta primers. The table came from immunoSEQ multiplex PCR; TCRdb's copy has only in-frame clones and leaves some out. The sample yields 90,000 to 120,000 clones, around two thirds seen once. Sequences were obtained from PBMCs. The receptor source for this set is a man aged 30 to 39 in good health and CMV-seropositive.

V gene TRBV6-5 combines with J gene TRBJ1-1, with D possibly being TRBD1 (5 bases). The CDR3 loop spans 15 amino acids. The V end lost 5 bases, the J end lost 6 bases, and 19 bases lay between the germline ends. CDR1 and CDR2 (germline): MNHEY, SVGAGI. CDR3 DNA: TGTGCCAGCAGTCCCGGGGGTGACGGTAGGGCTGAAGCTTTCTTT. Translated: CASSPGGDGRAEAFF.

V and J are TRBV7-8 and TRBJ2-7, with 10 bases that match TRBD1. The CDR3 contains 15 residues. CDR1 and CDR2 from the germline V gene are SGHVS and FQNEAQ. Trimming removed 0 bases from V and 8 bases from J; junction bases left unmatched: 7. Written as DNA, the CDR3 is TGTGCCAGCAGCTTAGCCCTGGACAGGGGGAATCAGCAGTACTTC. Residues: CASSLALDRGNQQYF.

There are a few counts of this clone. Other DNA variants within this sample encode the same CDR3. The chain recombines TRBV27 with TRBJ1-5; a weak D match, TRBD1 (6 bases). Germline lookup yields CDR1 MNHEY and CDR2 SMNVEV (reference sequence). V lost 6 bases and J lost 0, with 12 bases in between. This CDR3 is built from 15 residues. The CDR3 region is CASRPGTISNQPQHF. CDR3 sequence (DNA): TGTGCCAGCAGACCCGGGACAATTAGCAATCAGCCCCAGCATTTT.